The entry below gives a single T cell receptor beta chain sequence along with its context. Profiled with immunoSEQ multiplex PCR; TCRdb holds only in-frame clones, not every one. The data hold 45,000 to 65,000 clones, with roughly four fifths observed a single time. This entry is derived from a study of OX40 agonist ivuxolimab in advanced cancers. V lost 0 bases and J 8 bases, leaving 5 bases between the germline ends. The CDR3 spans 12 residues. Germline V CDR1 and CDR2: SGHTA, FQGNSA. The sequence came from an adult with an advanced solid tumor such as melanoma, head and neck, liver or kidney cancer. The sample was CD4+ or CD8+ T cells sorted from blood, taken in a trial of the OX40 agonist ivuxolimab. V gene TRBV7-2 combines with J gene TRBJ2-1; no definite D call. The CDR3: CASSLAGYEQFF. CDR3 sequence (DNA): TGTGCCAGCAGCTTAGCGGGGTATGAGCAGTTCTTC.